The text below deals with one T cell receptor beta chain. In its sample, this clone was seen once. Its antigen is currently not known. There are no base qualities to consult, and no much larger clone falls within one base. This record comes from a study of blood T cell repertoires in COVID-19 (dated by TCRdb to 2019 to 2021). About the study as a whole: Samples from collaborators originated in the United States, Italy and Spain and spanned both the acute and convalescent phases of COVID-19. The prospective study material was composed of cDNA or gDNA derived from T cells, B-cell-depleted T cells, or PBMCs. The dataset comprised deeply sampled blood TCRbeta repertoires from subjects exposed to, actively infected with, or recovered from COVID-19. The repertoires were made available in a free public database intended to serve as a resource for research on the immune response to SARS-CoV-2. Samples were obtained from the ongoing ImmuneRACE study (first 160 participants) and from approximately 1,200 subjects provided by 6 global collaborators. Sample metadata almost always included a de-identified subject ID, COVID-19 status, age in years and sex. Where available, HLA class I and class II types were obtained from metadata supplied by the sample provider rather than from assay-based typing. Overall study outcomes, separate from this receptor: Clinical and demographic metadata were provided uncurated, with the amount varying by source and participant.

TCRbeta CDR3 regions were amplified from genomic DNA by means of the immunoSEQ Assay, a bias-controlled multiplex PCR. Per the authors' processing: Within the assay, amplification of reference gene primers was used to estimate how many nucleated cells each sample contained. To quantify the absolute abundance of each unique TCRbeta CDR3 rearrangement, sequence reads were collapsed and filtered. For each sample, productive Simpson clonality was calculated by taking the square root of Simpson's diversity index across productive rearrangements. TCRdb retrieved this table from immuneACCESS and kept in-frame rearrangements only. Not all clones are present; in checked studies, unresolved V genes account for under half, and no reason is known for the remainder. V and J calls plus clone size are reproduced from that table; the DNA served to infer D and trimming. The sample profile shows 250,000 or so clones; roughly nine tenths of them were found once. The top ten clones comprise 6.2% of the sample.

The collaborating institutions used their own protocols to collect whole blood in K2EDTA tubes. For TCRbeta analysis, collaborators shipped samples in one of three forms: frozen whole blood, isolated PBMCs, or DNA extracted from either of those sample types. The junction carries 7 bases between V and J, which are trimmed by 0 bases and 4 bases respectively. Counted from cysteine to phenylalanine, this CDR3 has 13 amino acids. Only the CDR3 DNA stays, 39 bases, in frame from base 1. The germline V gene encodes CDR1 SGHNT and CDR2 YYREEE (reference sequence). The sample consisted of peripheral blood. The sequence came from a man in his 60s with acute or convalescent COVID-19. The chain uses TRBV5-4 and TRBJ2-5, with an unclear D gene assignment. The CDR3 region reads CASSLVGVETQYF. The DNA sequence is as follows: TGTGCCAGCAGCTTGGTAGGAGTAGAGACCCAGTACTTC.